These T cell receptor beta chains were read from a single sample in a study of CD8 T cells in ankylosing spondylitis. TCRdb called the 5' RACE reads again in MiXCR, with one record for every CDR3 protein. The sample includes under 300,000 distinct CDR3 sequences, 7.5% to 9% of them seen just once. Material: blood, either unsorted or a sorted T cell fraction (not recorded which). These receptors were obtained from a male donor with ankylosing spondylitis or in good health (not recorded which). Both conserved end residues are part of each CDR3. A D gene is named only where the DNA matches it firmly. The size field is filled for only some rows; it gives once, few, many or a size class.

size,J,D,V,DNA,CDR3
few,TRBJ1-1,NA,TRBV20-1,TGCAGTGCTAGAGAGGTTTCTTGGACTGAAGCTTTCTTT,CSAREVSWTEAFF
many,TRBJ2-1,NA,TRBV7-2,TGTGCCAGCAGCTTAAAAGGGTTGGTAGCTCAAGAGCAGTTCTTC,CASSLKGLVAQEQFF
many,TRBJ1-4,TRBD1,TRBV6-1,TGTGCCAGCAGGTGGGACAGTTTAAATGAAAAACTGTTTTTT,CASRWDSLNEKLFF
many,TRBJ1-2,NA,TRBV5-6,TGTGCCAGCAGCTATACCAACTATGGCTACACCTTC,CASSYTNYGYTF
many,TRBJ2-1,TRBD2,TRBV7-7,TGTGCTAGCAGCTCCCTGGGAGGGTTTAGCTCCTACAATGAGCAGTTCTTC,CASSSLGGFSSYNEQFF
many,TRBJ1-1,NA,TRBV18,TGTGCCAGCTCACCAATTGCCAGGGAGAACACTGAAGCTTTCTTT,CASSPIARENTEAFF
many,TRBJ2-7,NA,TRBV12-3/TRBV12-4,TGTGCCAGCACCCTTTATAGGGACCAAGGGCACGAGCAGTACTTC,CASTLYRDQGHEQYF
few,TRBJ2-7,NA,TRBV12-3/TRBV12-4,TGTGCCAGCAGTCCCGGAGGGGCAGGGGACTACGAGCAGTACTTC,CASSPGGAGDYEQYF
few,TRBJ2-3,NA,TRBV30,TGTGCCTGGAGTAGGGAGCTAATGGCAGATACGCAGTATTTT,CAWSRELMADTQYF
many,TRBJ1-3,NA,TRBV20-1,TGCAGTGCTAGACCTACGGGGCCTGGAAACACCATATATTTT,CSARPTGPGNTIYF
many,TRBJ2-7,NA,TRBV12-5,TGTGCTAGTGGTTTGACTGAGGGGGTTTACGAGCAGTACTTC,CASGLTEGVYEQYF
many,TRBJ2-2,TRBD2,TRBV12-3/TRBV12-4,TGTGCCAGCACCTTGGGAGGGCTTTTCGGGACCGGGGAGCTGTTTTTT,CASTLGGLFGTGELFF
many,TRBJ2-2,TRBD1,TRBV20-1,TGCAGTGCTAGTCCGGGACAGGGGCTAACCGGGGAGCTGTTTTTT,CSASPGQGLTGELFF
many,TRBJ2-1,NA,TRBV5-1,TGCGCCAGCAGCTTTTCAGGGGACAATGAGCAGTTCTTC,CASSFSGDNEQFF
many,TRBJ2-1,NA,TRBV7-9,TGTGCCAGCAGCTCGGACATCCACTACAATGAGCAGTTCTTC,CASSSDIHYNEQFF
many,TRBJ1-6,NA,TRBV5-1,TGCGCCAGCAGCTGGGGGAGAAATAATTCACCCCTCCACTTT,CASSWGRNNSPLHF
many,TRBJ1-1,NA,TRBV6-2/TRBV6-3,TGTGCCAGCAGTTACGAGGGGGAACACACTGAAGCTTTCTTT,CASSYEGEHTEAFF
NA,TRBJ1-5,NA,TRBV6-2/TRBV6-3,TGTGCCAGCAGGGACGACAACAATCAGCCCCAGCATTTT,CASRDDNNQPQHF
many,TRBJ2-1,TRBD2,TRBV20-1,TGCAGTGCTAGTCGGGTATTCGGGACTAGCGGGGGATACAATGAGCAGTTCTTC,CSASRVFGTSGGYNEQFF
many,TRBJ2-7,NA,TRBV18,TGTGCCAGCTCACCCAACAGGGACTCGGTTGAGCAGTACTTC,CASSPNRDSVEQYF
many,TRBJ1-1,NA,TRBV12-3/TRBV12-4,TGTGCCAGCACCTTGGGGGGGGGAGCTTTCTTT,CASTLGGGAFF
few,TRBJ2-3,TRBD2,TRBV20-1,TGCAGTGCTAGCTTTCCAGCGGGGGGGACAGATACGCAGTATTTT,CSASFPAGGTDTQYF
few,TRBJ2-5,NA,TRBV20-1,TGCAGTGCTCATCTCTGGGGAAGTCAAGAGACCCAGTACTTC,CSAHLWGSQETQYF
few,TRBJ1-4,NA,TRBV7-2,TGTGCCAGCAGCGGCCGGGGAGCAACTAATGAAAAACTGTTTTTT,CASSGRGATNEKLFF
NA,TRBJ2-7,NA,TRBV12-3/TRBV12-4,TGTGCCAGCAGACCTACGGGGACTTCTTCCTACGAGCAGTACTTC,CASRPTGTSSYEQYF
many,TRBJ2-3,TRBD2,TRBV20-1,TGCAGTGCTAGTTCCGCGGGGGGGATAGATACGCAGTATTTT,CSASSAGGIDTQYF
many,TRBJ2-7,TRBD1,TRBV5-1,TGCGCCAGCAGCTTGGGGACAGGCCCCTACGAGCAGTACTTC,CASSLGTGPYEQYF
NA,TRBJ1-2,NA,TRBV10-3,TGTGCCATCTGGGACGGAGATAACTATGGCTACACCTTC,CAIWDGDNYGYTF
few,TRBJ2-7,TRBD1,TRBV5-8,TGTGCCAGCAGCCCCGGGACAGGGGGGAACGAGCAGTACTTC,CASSPGTGGNEQYF
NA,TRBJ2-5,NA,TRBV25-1,TGTGCCAGTACCTCTGGGGGCGCCTGGGAGACCCAGTACTTC,CASTSGGAWETQYF
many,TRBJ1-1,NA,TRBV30,TGTGCCTGGAGTGACCTCGTCCAAGCTTTCTTT,CAWSDLVQAFF
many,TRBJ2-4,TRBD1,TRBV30,TGTGCCTGGGGGACAGGGGTCCAAAACATTCAGTACTTC,CAWGTGVQNIQYF
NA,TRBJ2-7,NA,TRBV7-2,TGTGCCAGCAGCGGCCAGACAGGAGCCTACGAGCAGTACTTC,CASSGQTGAYEQYF
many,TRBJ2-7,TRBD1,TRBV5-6,TGTGCCAGCAGCTCGGGACAGAGCTCCTACGAGCAGTACTTC,CASSSGQSSYEQYF
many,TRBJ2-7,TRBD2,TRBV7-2,TGTGCCAGCAGCTTAGGAGTCGGGAGGGGCCACAGCTACGAGCAGTACTTC,CASSLGVGRGHSYEQYF
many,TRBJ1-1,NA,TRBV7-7,TGTGCTCGAAGTTGGCCCAACAGCTCTGAAGCTTTCTTT,CARSWPNSSEAFF
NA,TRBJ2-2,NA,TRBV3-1,TGTGCCAGCAGCAAGACAGAACAGGGAAGGGCCACCGGGGAGCTGTTTTTT,CASSKTEQGRATGELFF
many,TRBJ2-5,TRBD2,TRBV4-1,TGCGCCAGCAGCCAGGCCATGACTAGCGGGCCCGAGACCCAGTACTTC,CASSQAMTSGPETQYF
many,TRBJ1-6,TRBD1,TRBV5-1,TGCGCCAGCAGCCAGAGACAGGGGAGCGATTCACCCCTCCACTTT,CASSQRQGSDSPLHF
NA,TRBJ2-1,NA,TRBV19,TGTGCCAGTATGGGGTTAAAGAAGGGCTTCTACAATGAGCAGTTCTTC,CASMGLKKGFYNEQFF
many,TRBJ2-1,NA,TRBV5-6,TGTGCCAGCAGCTTGGCCGGGGGGACAGCCCTCAATGAGCAGTTCTTC,CASSLAGGTALNEQFF
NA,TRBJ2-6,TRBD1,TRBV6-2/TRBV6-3,TGTGCCAGCAGGACAGGGTCAGGGGCCAACGTCCTGACTTTC,CASRTGSGANVLTF
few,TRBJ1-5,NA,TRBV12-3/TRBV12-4,TGTGCCAGCAGTCCCGGTGGGGGGCCACGGGCTCAGCCCCAGCATTTT,CASSPGGGPRAQPQHF
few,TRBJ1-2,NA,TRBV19,TGTGCCAGTAGTATCGGGCGAGCGGGGGGCTACACCTTC,CASSIGRAGGYTF
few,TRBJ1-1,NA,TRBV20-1,TGCAGTGCCAGGGCGGGGGGGAGAGTGAACACTGAAGCTTTCTTT,CSARAGGRVNTEAFF
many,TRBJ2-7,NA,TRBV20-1,TGCAGTGCTCCCAGGGGGGGAAACTCCTACGAGCAGTACTTC,CSAPRGGNSYEQYF
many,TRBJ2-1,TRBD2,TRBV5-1,TGCGCCAGCCGCCCAGCGGGGGAACATGAGCAGTTCTTC,CASRPAGEHEQFF
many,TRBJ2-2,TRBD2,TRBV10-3,TGTGCCATCAGTGGGGGACTAGCGGCAACGAACACCGGGGAGCTGTTTTTT,CAISGGLAATNTGELFF
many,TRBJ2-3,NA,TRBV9,TGTGCCAGCAGCCCGAAAGGAGATACGCAGTATTTT,CASSPKGDTQYF
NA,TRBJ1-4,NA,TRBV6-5,TGTGCCAGCAGTTCCGAACTTAATGAAAAACTGTTTTTT,CASSSELNEKLFF
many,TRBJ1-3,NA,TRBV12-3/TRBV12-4,TGTGCCAGTTCCGGACGGAACTCTGGAAACACCATATATTTT,CASSGRNSGNTIYF
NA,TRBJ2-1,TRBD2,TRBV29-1,TGCAGCGTAGCAAAGGACGGACTAGCACCGCCCAATGAGCAGTTCTTC,CSVAKDGLAPPNEQFF
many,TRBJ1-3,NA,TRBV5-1,TGCGCCAGCAGCTTGGGTTTCAGGTCTGGAAACACCATATATTTT,CASSLGFRSGNTIYF
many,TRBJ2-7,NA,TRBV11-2,TGTGCCAGCAGCTTAGATCTAGGCTCTTGGGGCGAGCAGTACTTC,CASSLDLGSWGEQYF
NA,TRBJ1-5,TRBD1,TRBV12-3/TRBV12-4,TGTGCCAGCAGTCCCTCTAGGGACAGTAGGCAGCCCCAGCATTTT,CASSPSRDSRQPQHF
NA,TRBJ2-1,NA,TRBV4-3,TGCGCCAGCAGCCAAGTGGTACAAGATTCCTACAATGAGCAGTTCTTC,CASSQVVQDSYNEQFF
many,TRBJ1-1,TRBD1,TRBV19,TGTGCCAGTAGTCATACAGGGGGTGAAGCTTTCTTT,CASSHTGGEAFF